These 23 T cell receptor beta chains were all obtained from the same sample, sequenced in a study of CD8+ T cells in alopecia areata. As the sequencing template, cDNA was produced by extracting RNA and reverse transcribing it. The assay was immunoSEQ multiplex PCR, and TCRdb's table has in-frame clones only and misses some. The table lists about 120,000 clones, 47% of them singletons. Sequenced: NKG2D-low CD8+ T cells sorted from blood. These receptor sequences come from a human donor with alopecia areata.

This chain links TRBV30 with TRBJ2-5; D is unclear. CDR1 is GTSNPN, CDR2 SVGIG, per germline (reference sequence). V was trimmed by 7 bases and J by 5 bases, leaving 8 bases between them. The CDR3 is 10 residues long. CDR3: CALEMETQYF. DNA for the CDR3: TGTGCCTTGGAGATGGAGACCCAGTACTTC.

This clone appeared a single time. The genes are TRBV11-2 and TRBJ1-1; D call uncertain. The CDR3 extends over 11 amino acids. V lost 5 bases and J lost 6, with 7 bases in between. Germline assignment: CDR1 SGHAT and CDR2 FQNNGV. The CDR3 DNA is TGTGCCAGCAGCATTGGGGCTGAAGCTTTCTTT. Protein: CASSIGAEAFF.

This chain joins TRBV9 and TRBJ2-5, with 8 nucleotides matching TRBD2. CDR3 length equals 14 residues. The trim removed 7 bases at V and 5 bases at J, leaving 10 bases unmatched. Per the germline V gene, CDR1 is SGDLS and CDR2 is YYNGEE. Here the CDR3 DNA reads TGTGCCAGCTCCGGGGGGGAGGGGCCGGAGACCCAGTACTTC. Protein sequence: CASSGGEGPETQYF.

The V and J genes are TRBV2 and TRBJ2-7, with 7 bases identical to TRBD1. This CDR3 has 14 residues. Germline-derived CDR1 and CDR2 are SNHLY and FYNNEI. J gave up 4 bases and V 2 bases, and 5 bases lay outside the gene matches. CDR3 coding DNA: TGTGCCAGCAGTGAAAGGGGGCATGAGTACGAGCAGTACTTC. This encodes CASSERGHEYEQYF. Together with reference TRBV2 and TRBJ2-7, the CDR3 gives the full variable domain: EPEVTQTPSHQVTQMGQEVILRCVPISNHLYFYWYRQILGQKVEFLVSFYNNEISEKSEIFDDQFSVERPDGSNFTLKIRSTKLEDSAMYFCASSERGHEYEQYFGPGTRLTVT.

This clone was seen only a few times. As DNA, the CDR3 is TGTGCCAGCAGCTTTTGGGTTCCTCTGGACACCGGGGAGCTGTTTTTT. Translation: CASSFWVPLDTGELFF. This chain joins TRBV5-6 and TRBJ2-2, with D hard to call. The CDR3 has 16 amino acids. Germline values: CDR1 SGHDT, CDR2 YYEEEE. V lost 2 bases, J lost 3 bases, and 14 bases lay in between.

The CDR3 DNA sequence: TGTGCCAGCAGTGGAACAGGGATTATTGAAGCTTTCTTT. It specifies CASSGTGIIEAFF. V is TRBV25-1 and J is TRBJ1-1, with D possibly matching TRBD1 (6 bases). CDR1 and CDR2 from the germline V gene are MGHDK and SYGVNS. The V gene lost 4 bases and the J gene lost 7 bases, with 13 bases spanning the gap. The length of the CDR3 is 13 residues.

The CDR3 DNA is TGTGCCAGCAGCGGACAGGGGGCCGTCGAGCAGTACTTC. It is translated as CASSGQGAVEQYF. The chain joins TRBV5-4 to TRBJ2-7, with 11 bases aligning to TRBD1. The ends lost 4 bases at V and 6 bases at J; junction bases unmatched: 3. The CDR3 runs 13 residues. Per germline, CDR1 SGHNT and CDR2 YYREEE (reference sequence).

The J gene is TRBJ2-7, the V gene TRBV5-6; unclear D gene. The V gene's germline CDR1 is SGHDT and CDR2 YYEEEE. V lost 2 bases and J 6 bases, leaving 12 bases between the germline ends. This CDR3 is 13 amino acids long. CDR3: CASSFGDSREQYF. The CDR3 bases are TGTGCCAGCAGCTTTGGAGACTCCCGCGAGCAGTACTTC.

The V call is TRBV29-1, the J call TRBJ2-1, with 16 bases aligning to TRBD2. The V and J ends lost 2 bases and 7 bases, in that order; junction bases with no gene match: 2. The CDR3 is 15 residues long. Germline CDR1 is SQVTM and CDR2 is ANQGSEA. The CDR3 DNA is TGCAGCGTTGAAAAGGGACTAGCGGGAGGGAATGAGCAGTTCTTC. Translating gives CSVEKGLAGGNEQFF.

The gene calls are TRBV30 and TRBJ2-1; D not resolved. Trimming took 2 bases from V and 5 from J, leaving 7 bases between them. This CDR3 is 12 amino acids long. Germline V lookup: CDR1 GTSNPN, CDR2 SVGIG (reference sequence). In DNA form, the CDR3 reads TGTGCCTGGAGTCCCCCGGACAATGAGCAGTTCTTC. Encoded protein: CAWSPPDNEQFF.

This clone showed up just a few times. The CDR3 sequence is CSVGKQGRNTGELFF. DNA for the CDR3: TGCAGCGTTGGTAAACAGGGGAGAAACACCGGGGAGCTGTTTTTT. The genes are TRBV29-1 and TRBJ2-2; 7 bases map to TRBD1. V dropped 4 bases and J dropped 2; count of bases not matched to a gene: 7. The CDR3 is made up of 15 amino acids. Germline V gene sequence: CDR1 SQVTM, CDR2 ANQGSEA.

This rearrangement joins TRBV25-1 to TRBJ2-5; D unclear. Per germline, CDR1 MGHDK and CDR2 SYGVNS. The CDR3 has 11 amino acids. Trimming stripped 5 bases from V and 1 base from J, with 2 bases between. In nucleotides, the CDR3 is TGTGCCAGCAGTTCCCAAGAGACCCAGTACTTC. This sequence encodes CASSSQETQYF.

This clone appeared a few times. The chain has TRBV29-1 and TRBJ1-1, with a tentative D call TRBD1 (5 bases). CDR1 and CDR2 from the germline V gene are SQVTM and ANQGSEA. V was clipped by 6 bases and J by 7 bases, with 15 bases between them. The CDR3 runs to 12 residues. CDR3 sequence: CSVGSLGGEAFF. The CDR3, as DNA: TGCAGCGTGGGGTCCCTGGGGGGTGAAGCTTTCTTT.

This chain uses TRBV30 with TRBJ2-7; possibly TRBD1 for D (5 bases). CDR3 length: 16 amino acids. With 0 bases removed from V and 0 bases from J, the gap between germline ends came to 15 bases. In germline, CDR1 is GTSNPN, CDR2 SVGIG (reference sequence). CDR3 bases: TGTGCCTGGAGTGTACAGAACAGGATTAGCTCCTACGAGCAGTACTTC. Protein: CAWSVQNRISSYEQYF.

CDR3 region: CSVVIREEDEQYF. The CDR3, as DNA: TGCAGCGTTGTTATTCGGGAGGAGGACGAGCAGTACTTC. This chain connects TRBV29-1 to TRBJ2-7; TRBD2 matches at 7 bases. This CDR3 contains 13 residues. After removal of 4 bases from V and 5 bases from J, the junction contained 8 bases not matched to a gene. CDR1 and CDR2 from the germline V gene are SQVTM and ANQGSEA.

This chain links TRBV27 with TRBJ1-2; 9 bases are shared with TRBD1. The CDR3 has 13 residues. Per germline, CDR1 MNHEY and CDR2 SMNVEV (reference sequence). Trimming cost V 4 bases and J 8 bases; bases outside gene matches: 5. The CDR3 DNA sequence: TGTGCCAGCAGTTCCGGGACAGGGTCCGGCTACACCTTC. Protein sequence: CASSSGTGSGYTF.

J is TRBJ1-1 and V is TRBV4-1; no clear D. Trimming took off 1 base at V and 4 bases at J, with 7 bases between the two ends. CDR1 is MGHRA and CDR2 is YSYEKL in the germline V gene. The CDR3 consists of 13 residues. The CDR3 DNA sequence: TGCGCCAGCAGCCAAGGGACCACCACTGAAGCTTTCTTT. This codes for CASSQGTTTEAFF.

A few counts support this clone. CDR3 sequence (DNA): TGCGCCAGCAGCCAAGGTAGGGCGGGCAATCAGCCCCAGCATTTT. Residues: CASSQGRAGNQPQHF. This sequence joins TRBV4-1 and TRBJ1-5; D remains unclear. Germline lookup yields CDR1 MGHRA and CDR2 YSYEKL. The CDR3 consists of 15 residues. Deletions cut 1 base from V and 2 bases from J, with 9 bases between.

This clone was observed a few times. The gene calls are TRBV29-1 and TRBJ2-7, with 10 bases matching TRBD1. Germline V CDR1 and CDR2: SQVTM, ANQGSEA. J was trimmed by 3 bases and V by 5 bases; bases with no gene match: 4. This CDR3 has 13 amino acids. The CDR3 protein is CSVTRDRGYEQYF. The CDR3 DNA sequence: TGCAGCGTTACCCGGGACAGGGGCTACGAGCAGTACTTC.

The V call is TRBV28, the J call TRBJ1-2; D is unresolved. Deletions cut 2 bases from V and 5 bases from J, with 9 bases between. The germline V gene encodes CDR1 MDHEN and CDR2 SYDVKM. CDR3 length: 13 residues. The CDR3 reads CASSLVSSYGYTF. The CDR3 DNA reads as TGTGCCAGCAGTTTAGTAAGCTCATATGGCTACACCTTC.

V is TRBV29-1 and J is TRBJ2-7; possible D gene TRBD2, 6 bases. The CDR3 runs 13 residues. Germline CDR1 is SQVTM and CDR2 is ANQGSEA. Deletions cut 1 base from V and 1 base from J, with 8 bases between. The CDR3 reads CSVEGEASYEQYF. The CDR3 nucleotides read TGCAGCGTTGAAGGGGAGGCGTCCTACGAGCAGTACTTC.

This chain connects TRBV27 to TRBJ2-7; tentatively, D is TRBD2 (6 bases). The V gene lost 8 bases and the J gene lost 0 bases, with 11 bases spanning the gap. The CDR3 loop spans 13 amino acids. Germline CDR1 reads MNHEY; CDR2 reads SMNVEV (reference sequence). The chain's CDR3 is CASRHGGSYEQYF. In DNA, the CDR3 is TGTGCCAGCCGACACGGGGGCTCCTACGAGCAGTACTTC.

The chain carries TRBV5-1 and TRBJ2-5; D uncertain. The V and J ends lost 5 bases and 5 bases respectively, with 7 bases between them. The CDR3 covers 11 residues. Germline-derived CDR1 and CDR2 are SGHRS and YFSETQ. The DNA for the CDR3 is TGCGCCAGCAGTGGTGGTGAGACCCAGTACTTC. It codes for CASSGGETQYF.